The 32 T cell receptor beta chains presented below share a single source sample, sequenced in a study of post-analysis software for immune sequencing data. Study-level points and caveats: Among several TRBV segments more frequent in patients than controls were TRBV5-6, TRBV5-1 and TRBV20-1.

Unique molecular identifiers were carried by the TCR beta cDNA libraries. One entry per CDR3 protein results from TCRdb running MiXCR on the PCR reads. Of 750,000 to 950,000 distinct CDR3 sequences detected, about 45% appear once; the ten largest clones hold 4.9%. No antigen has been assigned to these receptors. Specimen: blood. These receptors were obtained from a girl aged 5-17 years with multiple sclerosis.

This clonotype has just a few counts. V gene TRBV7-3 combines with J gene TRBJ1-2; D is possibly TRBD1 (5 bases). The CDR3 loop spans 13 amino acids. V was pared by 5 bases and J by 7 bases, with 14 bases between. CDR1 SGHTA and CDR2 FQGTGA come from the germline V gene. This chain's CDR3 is CASSPYPGAGYTF. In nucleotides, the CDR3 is TGTGCCAGCAGCCCCTACCCCGGGGCTGGCTACACCTTC. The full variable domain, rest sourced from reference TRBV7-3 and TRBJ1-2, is GAGVSQTPSNKVTEKGKYVELRCDPISGHTALYWYRQSLGQGPEFLIYFQGTGAADDSGLPNDRFFAVRPEGSVSTLKIQRTERGDSAVYLCASSPYPGAGYTFGSGTRLTVV.

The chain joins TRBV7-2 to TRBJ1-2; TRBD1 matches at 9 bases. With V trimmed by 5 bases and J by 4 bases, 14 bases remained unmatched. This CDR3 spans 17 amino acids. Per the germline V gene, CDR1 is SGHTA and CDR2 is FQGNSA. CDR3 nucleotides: TGTGCCAGCAGCCCGGGGGACAGGGAGGGAAGGGTCTATGGCTACACCTTC. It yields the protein CASSPGDREGRVYGYTF.

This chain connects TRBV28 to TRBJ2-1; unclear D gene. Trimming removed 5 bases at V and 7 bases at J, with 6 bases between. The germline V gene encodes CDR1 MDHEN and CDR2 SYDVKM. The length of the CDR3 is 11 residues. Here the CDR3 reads CASSPENEQFF. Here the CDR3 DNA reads TGTGCCAGCAGTCCAGAGAATGAGCAGTTCTTC.

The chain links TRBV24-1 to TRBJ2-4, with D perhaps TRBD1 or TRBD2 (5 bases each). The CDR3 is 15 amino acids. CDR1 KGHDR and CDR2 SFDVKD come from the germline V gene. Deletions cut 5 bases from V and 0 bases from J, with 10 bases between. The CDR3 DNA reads TGTGCCACCAGTGTTGGGGACCCAGCCAAAAACATTCAGTACTTC. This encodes CATSVGDPAKNIQYF.

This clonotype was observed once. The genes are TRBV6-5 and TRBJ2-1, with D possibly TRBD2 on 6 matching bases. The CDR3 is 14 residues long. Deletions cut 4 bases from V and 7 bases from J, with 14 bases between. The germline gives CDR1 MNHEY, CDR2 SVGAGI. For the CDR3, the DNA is TGTGCCAGCAGTTCCGGAGGGGCGAGAAATGAGCAGTTCTTC. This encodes CASSSGGARNEQFF.

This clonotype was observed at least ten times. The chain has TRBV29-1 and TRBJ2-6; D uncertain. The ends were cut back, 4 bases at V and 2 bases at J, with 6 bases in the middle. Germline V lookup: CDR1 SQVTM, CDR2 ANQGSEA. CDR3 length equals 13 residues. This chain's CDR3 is CSVGQPGANVLTF. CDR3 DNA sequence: TGCAGCGTTGGGCAGCCTGGGGCCAACGTCCTGACTTTC.

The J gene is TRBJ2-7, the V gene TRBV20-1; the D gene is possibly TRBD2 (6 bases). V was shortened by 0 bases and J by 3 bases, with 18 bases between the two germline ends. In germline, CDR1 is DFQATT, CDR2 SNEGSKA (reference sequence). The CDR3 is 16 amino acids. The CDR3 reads CSARDIRAEGGYEQYF. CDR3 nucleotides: TGCAGTGCTAGAGACATACGAGCTGAGGGAGGCTACGAGCAGTACTTC.

CDR3 nucleotides: TGTGCCAGCAGGCATACTAGCGGGAGGGTCGATGAGCAGTTCTTC. It encodes CASRHTSGRVDEQFF. The V and J genes are TRBV7-9 and TRBJ2-7; TRBD2 agrees at 13 bases. The J call could be wrong; TRBJ2-1 is a better fit for the DNA end. The length of the CDR3 is 15 residues. Germline lookup yields CDR1 SEHNR and CDR2 FQNEAQ (reference sequence).

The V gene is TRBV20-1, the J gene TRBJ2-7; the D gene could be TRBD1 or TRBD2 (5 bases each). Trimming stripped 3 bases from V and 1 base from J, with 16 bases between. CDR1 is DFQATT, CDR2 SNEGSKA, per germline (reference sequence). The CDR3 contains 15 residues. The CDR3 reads CSASFRDPYSYEQYF. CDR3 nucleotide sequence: TGCAGTGCTAGTTTTCGGGACCCATATTCCTACGAGCAGTACTTC.

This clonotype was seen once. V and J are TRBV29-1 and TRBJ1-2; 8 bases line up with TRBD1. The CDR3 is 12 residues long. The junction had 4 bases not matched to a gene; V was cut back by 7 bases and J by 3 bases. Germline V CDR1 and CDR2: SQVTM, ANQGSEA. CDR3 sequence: CSAVTGDYGYTF. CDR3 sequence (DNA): TGCAGCGCCGTGACAGGGGACTATGGCTACACCTTC.

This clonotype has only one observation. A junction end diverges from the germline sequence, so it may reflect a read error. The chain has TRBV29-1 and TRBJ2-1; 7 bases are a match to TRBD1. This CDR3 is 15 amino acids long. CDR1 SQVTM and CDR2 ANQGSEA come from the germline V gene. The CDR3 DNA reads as TGCAGCGTTGAAGACAGGGGGAGCTCCTACAATGAGCGGTTCTTC. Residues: CSVEDRGSSYNERFF.

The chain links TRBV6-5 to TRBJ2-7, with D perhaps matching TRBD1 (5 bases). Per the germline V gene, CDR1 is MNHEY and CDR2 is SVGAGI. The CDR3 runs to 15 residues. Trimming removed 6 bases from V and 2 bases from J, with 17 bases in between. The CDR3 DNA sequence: TGTGCCAGCAGCCCGACCCAGGGTCCTACCTACGAGCAGTACTTC. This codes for CASSPTQGPTYEQYF.

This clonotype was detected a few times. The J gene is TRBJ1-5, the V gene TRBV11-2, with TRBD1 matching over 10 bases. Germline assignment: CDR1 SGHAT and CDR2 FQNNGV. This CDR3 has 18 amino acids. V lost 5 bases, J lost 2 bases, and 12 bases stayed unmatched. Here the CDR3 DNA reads TGTGCCAGCAGCCTGGGCGGGACAGGGGAATTCGGCAATCAGCCCCAGCATTTT. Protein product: CASSLGGTGEFGNQPQHF.

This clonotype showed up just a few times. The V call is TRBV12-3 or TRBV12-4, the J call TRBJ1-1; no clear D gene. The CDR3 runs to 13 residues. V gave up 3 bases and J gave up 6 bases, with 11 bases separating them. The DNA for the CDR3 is TGTGCCAGCAGTTTTCTCCCCGCGGCTGAAGCTTTCTTT. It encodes CASSFLPAAEAFF.

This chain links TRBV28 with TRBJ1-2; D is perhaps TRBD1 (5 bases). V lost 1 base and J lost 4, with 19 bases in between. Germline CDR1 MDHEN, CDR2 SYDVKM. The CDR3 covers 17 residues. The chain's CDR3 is CASSLSLKGPAGYGYTF. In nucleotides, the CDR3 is TGTGCCAGCAGTTTATCTTTGAAGGGGCCCGCTGGCTATGGCTACACCTTC.

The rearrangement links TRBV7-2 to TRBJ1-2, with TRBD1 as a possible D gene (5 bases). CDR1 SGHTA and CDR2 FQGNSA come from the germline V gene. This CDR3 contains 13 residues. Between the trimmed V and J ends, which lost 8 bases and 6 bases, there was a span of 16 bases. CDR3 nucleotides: TGTGCCAGCGGCCCTCGGGGGGACCATGGCTACACCTTC. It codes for CASGPRGDHGYTF.

CDR3 region: CSVGGRLNQETQYF. CDR3 sequence (DNA): TGCAGCGTTGGGGGGCGACTAAACCAAGAGACCCAGTACTTC. The chain is built from TRBV29-1 and TRBJ2-5; D possibly corresponds to TRBD1 (6 bases). The CDR3 runs 14 residues. The ends were cut back, 4 bases at V and 0 bases at J, with 12 bases in the middle. Germline V gene data show CDR1 as SQVTM and CDR2 as ANQGSEA.

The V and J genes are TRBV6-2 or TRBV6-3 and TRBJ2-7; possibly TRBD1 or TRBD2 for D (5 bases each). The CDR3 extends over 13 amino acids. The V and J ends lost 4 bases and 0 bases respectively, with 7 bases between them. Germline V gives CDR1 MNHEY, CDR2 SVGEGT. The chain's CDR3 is CASSWDHSYEQYF. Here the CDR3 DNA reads TGTGCCAGCAGTTGGGACCACTCCTACGAGCAGTACTTC.

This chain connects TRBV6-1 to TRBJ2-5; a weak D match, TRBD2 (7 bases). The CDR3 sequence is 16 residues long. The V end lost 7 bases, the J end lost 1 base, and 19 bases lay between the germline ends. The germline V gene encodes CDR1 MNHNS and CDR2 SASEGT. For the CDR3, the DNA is TGTGCCAGCAAGAACTTAAGGGGGGGCCTCCAAGAGACCCAGTACTTC. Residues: CASKNLRGGLQETQYF.

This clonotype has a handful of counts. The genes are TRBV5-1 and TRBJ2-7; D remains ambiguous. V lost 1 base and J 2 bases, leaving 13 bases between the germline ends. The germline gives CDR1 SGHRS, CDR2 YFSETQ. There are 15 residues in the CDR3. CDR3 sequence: CASSLNRRVPYEQYF. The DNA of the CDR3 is TGCGCCAGCAGCTTGAACCGACGTGTACCCTACGAGCAGTACTTC.

CDR3 sequence: CASRDLKEKLFF. CDR3 DNA: TGTGCCAGCAGGGACCTAAAGGAAAAACTGTTTTTT. The chain carries TRBV7-9 and TRBJ1-4; no reliable D call. The CDR3 sequence is 12 residues long. Germline values: CDR1 SEHNR, CDR2 FQNEAQ (reference sequence). Trimming shortened V by 6 bases and J by 8 bases, and 10 bases separated the two germline ends. Supplemented by reference TRBV7-9 and TRBJ1-4, the full variable domain reads DTGVSQNPRHKITKRGQNVTFRCDPISEHNRLYWYRQTLGQGPEFLTYFQNEAQLEKSRLLSDRFSAERPKGSFSTLEIQRTEQGDSAMYLCASRDLKEKLFFGSGTQLSVL.

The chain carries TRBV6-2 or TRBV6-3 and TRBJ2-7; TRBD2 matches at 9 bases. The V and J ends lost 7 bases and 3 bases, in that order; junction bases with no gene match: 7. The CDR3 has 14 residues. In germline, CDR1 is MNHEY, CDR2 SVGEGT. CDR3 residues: CASTETSGLYEQYF. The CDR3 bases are TGTGCCAGCACTGAGACTAGCGGTCTCTACGAGCAGTACTTC.

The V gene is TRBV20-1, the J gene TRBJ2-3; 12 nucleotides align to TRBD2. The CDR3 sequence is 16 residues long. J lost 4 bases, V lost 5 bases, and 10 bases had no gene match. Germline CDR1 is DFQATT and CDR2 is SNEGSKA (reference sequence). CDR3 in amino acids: CSAPTLAGGGPDTQYF. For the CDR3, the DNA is TGCAGTGCTCCCACCCTAGCGGGAGGGGGCCCAGATACGCAGTATTTT.

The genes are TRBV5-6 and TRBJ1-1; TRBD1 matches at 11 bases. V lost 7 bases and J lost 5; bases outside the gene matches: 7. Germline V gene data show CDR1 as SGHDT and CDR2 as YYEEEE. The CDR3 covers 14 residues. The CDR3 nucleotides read TGTGCCAGCCAATGGGGGACAGGGGGTACTGAAGCTTTCTTT. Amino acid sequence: CASQWGTGGTEAFF.

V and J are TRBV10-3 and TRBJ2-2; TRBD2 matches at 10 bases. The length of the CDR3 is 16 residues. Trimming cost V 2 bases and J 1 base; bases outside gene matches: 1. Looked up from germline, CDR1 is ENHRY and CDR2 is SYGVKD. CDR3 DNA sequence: TGTGCCATCAGTGAGGGACTAGCGGAGAACACCGGGGAGCTGTTTTTT. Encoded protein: CAISEGLAENTGELFF.

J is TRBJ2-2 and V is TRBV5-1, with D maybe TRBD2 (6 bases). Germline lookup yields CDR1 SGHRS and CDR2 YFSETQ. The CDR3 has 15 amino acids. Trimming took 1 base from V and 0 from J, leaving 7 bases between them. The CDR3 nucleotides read TGCGCCAGCAGCTTGCTAGCGTCGAACACCGGGGAGCTGTTTTTT. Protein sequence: CASSLLASNTGELFF.

CDR3 in DNA: TGTGCCAGCAGCTTAGTAGGGCACCTACAAGAGACCCAGTACTTC. Residues: CASSLVGHLQETQYF. The gene calls are TRBV11-2 and TRBJ2-5; D unclear. The CDR3 is made up of 15 amino acids. Germline loops: CDR1 SGHAT, CDR2 FQNNGV. V lost 1 base and J 2 bases, leaving 11 bases between the germline ends.

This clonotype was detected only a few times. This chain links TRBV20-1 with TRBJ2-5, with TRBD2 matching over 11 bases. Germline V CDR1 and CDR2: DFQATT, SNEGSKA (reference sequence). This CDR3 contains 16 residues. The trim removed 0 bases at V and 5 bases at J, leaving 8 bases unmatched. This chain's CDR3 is CSARDLLAGGPETQYF. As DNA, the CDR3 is TGCAGTGCTAGAGATTTGCTAGCGGGAGGACCGGAGACCCAGTACTTC.

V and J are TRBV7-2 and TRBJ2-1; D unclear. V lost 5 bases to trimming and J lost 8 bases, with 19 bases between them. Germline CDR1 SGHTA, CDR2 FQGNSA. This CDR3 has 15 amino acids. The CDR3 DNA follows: TGTGCCAGCAGCCTCCTGGAGACGAGCTGGGATGAGCAGTTCTTC. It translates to CASSLLETSWDEQFF. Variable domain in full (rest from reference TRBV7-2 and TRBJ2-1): GAGVSQSPSNKVTEKGKDVELRCDPISGHTALYWYRQSLGQGLEFLIYFQGNSAPDKSGLPSDRFSAERTGGSVSTLTIQRTQQEDSAVYLCASSLLETSWDEQFFGPGTRLTVL.

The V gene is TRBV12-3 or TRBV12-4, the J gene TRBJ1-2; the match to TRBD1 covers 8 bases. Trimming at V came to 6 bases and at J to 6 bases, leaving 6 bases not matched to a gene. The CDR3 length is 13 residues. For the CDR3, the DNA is TGTGCCAGCAGGATGACAGGGGAGGATGGCTACACCTTC. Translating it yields CASRMTGEDGYTF.

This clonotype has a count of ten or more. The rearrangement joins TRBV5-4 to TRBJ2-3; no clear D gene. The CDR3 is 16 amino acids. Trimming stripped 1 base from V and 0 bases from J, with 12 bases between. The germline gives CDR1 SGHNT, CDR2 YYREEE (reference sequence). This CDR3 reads CASSLYYRLSTDTQYF. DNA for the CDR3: TGTGCCAGCAGCTTGTATTATCGACTGAGCACAGATACGCAGTATTTT.

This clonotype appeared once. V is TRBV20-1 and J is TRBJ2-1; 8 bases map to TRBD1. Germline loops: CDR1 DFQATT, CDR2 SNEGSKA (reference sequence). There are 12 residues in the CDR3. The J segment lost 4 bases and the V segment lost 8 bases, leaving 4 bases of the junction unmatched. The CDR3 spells CSRDRSYNEQFF. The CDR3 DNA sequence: TGCAGTCGGGACAGGTCTTACAATGAGCAGTTCTTC.